These 15 T cell receptor beta chains share one sample of origin, sequenced in a study of blood T cells in healthy people across ages. Next came a second PCR, run for about 6 to 11 cycles, which used a sample-barcoded 5' primer along with a J-beta primer mix. Via MiXCR, TCRdb re-called the 5' RACE reads, giving one row per CDR3 protein. This table has over 1,500,000 distinct CDR3 sequences, approximately 50% appearing once. Input material: blood. These receptors came from a woman in her thirties or forties in good health.

This clonotype was observed many times. The V and J genes are TRBV2 and TRBJ2-5; a weak D match, TRBD2 (5 bases). The CDR3 totals 13 residues. V dropped 4 bases and J dropped 1 base, with 7 bases sitting between them. CDR1 is SNHLY, CDR2 FYNNEI, per germline. CDR3 sequence: CASSGEGQETQYF. CDR3 coding DNA: TGTGCCAGCAGTGGAGAGGGCCAAGAGACCCAGTACTTC.

The chain carries TRBV2 and TRBJ2-7; D is perhaps TRBD2 (6 bases). Germline loops: CDR1 SNHLY, CDR2 FYNNEI. V was pared by 8 bases and J by 6 bases, with 8 bases between. The CDR3 covers 10 residues. Here the CDR3 DNA reads TGTGCCAGCGGCGGGGTCGAGCAGTACTTC. It codes for CASGGVEQYF. Drawing the rest from reference TRBV2 and TRBJ2-7, the complete variable domain is EPEVTQTPSHQVTQMGQEVILRCVPISNHLYFYWYRQILGQKVEFLVSFYNNEISEKSEIFDDQFSVERPDGSNFTLKIRSTKLEDSAMYFCASGGVEQYFGPGTRLTVT.

This clonotype was seen a single time. CDR3 sequence reads: CASSDVWGGYTF. Written as DNA, the CDR3 is TGTGCCAGCAGTGACGTTTGGGGTGGCTACACCTTC. The V gene is TRBV25-1, the J gene TRBJ1-2; D is unclear. The CDR3 loop spans 12 amino acids. V was trimmed by 3 bases and J by 7 bases, leaving 9 bases between them. Germline-derived CDR1 and CDR2 are MGHDK and SYGVNS.

V and J are TRBV3-1 and TRBJ2-6; TRBD1 agrees at 8 bases. The CDR3 covers 16 residues. Germline V gene data show CDR1 as LGHDT and CDR2 as YNNKEL (reference sequence). After removal of 6 bases from V and 0 bases from J, the junction contained 4 bases not matched to a gene. The CDR3 nucleotides read TGTGCCAGCAGGGGGACAGGTCTCTCTGGGGCCAACGTCCTGACTTTC. Protein product: CASRGTGLSGANVLTF.

This clonotype was observed at least ten times. The rearrangement joins TRBV7-2 to TRBJ2-3; D not certain. The V and J ends lost 5 bases and 2 bases respectively, with 5 bases between them. Germline V gene sequence: CDR1 SGHTA, CDR2 FQGNSA. This CDR3 contains 12 residues. DNA for the CDR3: TGTGCCAGCAGCCCACCCACAGATACGCAGTATTTT. This translates into CASSPPTDTQYF.

The count of this clonotype is one. The chain uses TRBV6-5 and TRBJ1-2, with 10 bases identical to TRBD1. The CDR3 runs to 14 residues. Germline V gene data show CDR1 as MNHEY and CDR2 as SVGAGI. With V trimmed by 3 bases and J by 4 bases, 2 bases remained unmatched. This chain's CDR3 is CASSYDRGLYGYTF. CDR3 DNA sequence: TGTGCCAGCAGTTATGACAGGGGGCTCTATGGCTACACCTTC.

This clonotype was counted a few times. The V and J genes are TRBV7-8 and TRBJ2-4, with TRBD2 matching over 10 bases. The DNA end favors TRBJ2-7, so the J call may be wrong. The germline V gene has CDR1 SGHVS and CDR2 FQNEAQ. CDR3 length: 17 amino acids. CDR3 DNA: TGTGCCAGCAGCTTAGCGGGGGCTAGCGGGGGACCCTACGAGCAGTACTTC. Its translation: CASSLAGASGGPYEQYF.

The chain has TRBV6-1 and TRBJ2-1; D call uncertain. Germline lookup yields CDR1 MNHNS and CDR2 SASEGT. V was trimmed by 2 bases and J by 7 bases, leaving 9 bases between them. The CDR3 is made up of 13 amino acids. Here the CDR3 reads CASSEISNNEQFF. The CDR3 region has the DNA TGTGCCAGCAGTGAAATAAGTAATAATGAGCAGTTCTTC.

The table lists this clonotype with a few counts. This chain links TRBV6-1 with TRBJ1-2; no firm D call. V lost 3 bases to trimming and J lost 8 bases, with 10 bases between them. Per germline, CDR1 MNHNS and CDR2 SASEGT. The CDR3 consists of 12 residues. The CDR3 DNA reads TGTGCCAGCAGTGAGGCGGGTGGGGGCTACACCTTC. It encodes CASSEAGGGYTF.

This chain links TRBV7-3 with TRBJ2-5, with D tentatively TRBD2 (6 bases). Germline CDR1 SGHTA, CDR2 FQGTGA. This CDR3 has 15 residues. Trimming stripped 2 bases from V and 2 bases from J, with 12 bases between. Here the CDR3 DNA reads TGTGCCAGCAGCTTATTTGGGGGGATGCAAGAGACCCAGTACTTC. This codes for CASSLFGGMQETQYF.

A few counts support this clonotype. V and J are TRBV20-1 and TRBJ1-2; TRBD1 might be the D (6 bases). This CDR3 is built from 15 residues. Germline CDR1 and CDR2: DFQATT and SNEGSKA (reference sequence). V was pared by 0 bases and J by 3 bases, with 14 bases between. CDR3 protein: CSAREYRDNYYGYTF. In DNA form, the CDR3 reads TGCAGTGCTAGAGAATACAGGGACAACTACTATGGCTACACCTTC.

This sequence joins TRBV20-1 and TRBJ2-3; 15 bases align to TRBD2. CDR3 length equals 15 residues. The junction had 3 bases not matched to a gene; V was cut back by 3 bases and J by 5 bases. Germline V gives CDR1 DFQATT, CDR2 SNEGSKA (reference sequence). The CDR3 spells CSASPGLAGGDTQYF. CDR3 DNA: TGCAGTGCTAGCCCGGGACTAGCGGGGGGAGATACGCAGTATTTT.

The rearrangement uses TRBV28 and TRBJ2-7, with no clear D. Germline CDR1 MDHEN, CDR2 SYDVKM. Between the trimmed V and J ends, which lost 6 bases and 1 base, there was a span of 10 bases. The CDR3 runs to 13 residues. Here the CDR3 DNA reads TGTGCCAGCAGAACACTCACTTCCTACGAGCAGTACTTC. It codes for CASRTLTSYEQYF.

V and J are TRBV29-1 and TRBJ2-3, with D perhaps TRBD2 (6 bases). The CDR3 length is 14 residues. Germline values: CDR1 SQVTM, CDR2 ANQGSEA. The V end lost 6 bases, the J end lost 3 bases, and 16 bases lay between the germline ends. CDR3 coding DNA: TGCAGCGTCGAGGTCGGACTACCGACAGATACGCAGTATTTT. This translates into CSVEVGLPTDTQYF.

The table lists this clonotype with a few counts. V usage is TRBV20-1 and J usage is TRBJ2-7, with 7 nucleotides matching TRBD1. The germline V gene has CDR1 DFQATT and CDR2 SNEGSKA (reference sequence). The CDR3 sequence is 12 residues long. V gave up 6 bases and J gave up 4 bases; unmatched junction bases: 6. Here the CDR3 DNA reads TGCAGTGCCGGGGACAGACCTTACGAGCAGTACTTC. It translates to CSAGDRPYEQYF.